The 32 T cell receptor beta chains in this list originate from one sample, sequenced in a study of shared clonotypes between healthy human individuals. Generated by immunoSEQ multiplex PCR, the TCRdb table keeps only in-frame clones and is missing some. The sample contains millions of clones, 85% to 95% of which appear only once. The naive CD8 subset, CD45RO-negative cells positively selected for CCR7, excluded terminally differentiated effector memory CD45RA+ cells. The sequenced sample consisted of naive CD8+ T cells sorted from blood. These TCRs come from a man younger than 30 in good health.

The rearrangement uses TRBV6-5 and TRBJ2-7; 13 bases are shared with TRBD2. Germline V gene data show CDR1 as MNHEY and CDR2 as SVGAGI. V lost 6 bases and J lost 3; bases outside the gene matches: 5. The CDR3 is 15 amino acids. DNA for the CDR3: TGTGCCAGCAGCCAGGGACTAGCGGGAATCTACGAGCAGTACTTC. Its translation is CASSQGLAGIYEQYF.

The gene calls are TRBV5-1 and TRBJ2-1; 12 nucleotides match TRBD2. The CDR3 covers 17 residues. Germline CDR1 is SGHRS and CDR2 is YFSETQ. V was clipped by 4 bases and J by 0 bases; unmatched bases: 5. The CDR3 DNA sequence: TGCGCCAGCAGCCCGGGACTAGCGGGTCCCTCCTACAATGAGCAGTTCTTC. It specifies CASSPGLAGPSYNEQFF.

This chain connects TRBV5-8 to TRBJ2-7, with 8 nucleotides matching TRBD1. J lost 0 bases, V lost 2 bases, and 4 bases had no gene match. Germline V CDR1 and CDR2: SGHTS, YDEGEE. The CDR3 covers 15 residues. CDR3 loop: CASSLGTGASYEQYF. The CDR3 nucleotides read TGTGCCAGCAGCTTAGGGACAGGTGCCTCCTACGAGCAGTACTTC.

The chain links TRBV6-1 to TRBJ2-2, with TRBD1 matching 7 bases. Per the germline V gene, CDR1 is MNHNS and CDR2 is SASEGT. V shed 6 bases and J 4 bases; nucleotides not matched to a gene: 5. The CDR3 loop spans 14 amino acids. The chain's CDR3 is CASRSGTATGELFF. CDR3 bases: TGTGCCAGCAGGTCGGGGACAGCCACCGGGGAGCTGTTTTTT.

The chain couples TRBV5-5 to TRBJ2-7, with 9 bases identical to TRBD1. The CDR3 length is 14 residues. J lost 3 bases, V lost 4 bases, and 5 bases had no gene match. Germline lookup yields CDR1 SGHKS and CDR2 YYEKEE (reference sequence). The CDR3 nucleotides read TGTGCCAGCAGCCCAGGACAGGGGCGCTACGAGCAGTACTTC. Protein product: CASSPGQGRYEQYF.

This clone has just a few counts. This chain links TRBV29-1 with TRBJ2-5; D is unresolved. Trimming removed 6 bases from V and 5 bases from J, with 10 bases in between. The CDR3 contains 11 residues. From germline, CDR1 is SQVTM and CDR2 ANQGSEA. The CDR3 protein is CSVSGSETQYF. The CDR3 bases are TGCAGCGTCTCTGGTTCTGAGACCCAGTACTTC.

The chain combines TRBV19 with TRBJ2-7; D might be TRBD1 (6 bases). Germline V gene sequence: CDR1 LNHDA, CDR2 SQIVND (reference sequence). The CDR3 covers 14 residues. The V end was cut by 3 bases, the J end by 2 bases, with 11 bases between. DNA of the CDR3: TGTGCCAGTAGTATCGATACAGGGCCCTACGAGCAGTACTTC. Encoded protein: CASSIDTGPYEQYF.

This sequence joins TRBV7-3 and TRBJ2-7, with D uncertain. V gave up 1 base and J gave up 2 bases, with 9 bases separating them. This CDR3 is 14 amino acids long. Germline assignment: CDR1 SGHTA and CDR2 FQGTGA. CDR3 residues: CASSLNPGAYEQYF. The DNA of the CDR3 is TGTGCCAGCAGCTTAAATCCAGGAGCCTACGAGCAGTACTTC.

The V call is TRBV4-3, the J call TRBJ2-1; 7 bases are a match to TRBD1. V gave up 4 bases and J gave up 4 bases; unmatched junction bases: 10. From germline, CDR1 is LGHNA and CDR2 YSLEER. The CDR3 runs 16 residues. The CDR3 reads CASSLHRGGQYNEQFF. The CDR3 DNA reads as TGCGCCAGCAGCCTCCACAGGGGCGGGCAGTACAATGAGCAGTTCTTC.

CDR3 nucleotides: TGTGCCAGCAGTTTTTCGTCCTCCGATAGCGGGCTCTACGAGCAGTACTTC. Translation: CASSFSSSDSGLYEQYF. The chain carries TRBV27 and TRBJ2-7; 7 bases match TRBD2. J was trimmed by 3 bases and V by 3 bases; bases with no gene match: 14. Per germline, CDR1 MNHEY and CDR2 SMNVEV (reference sequence). The CDR3 runs 17 residues.

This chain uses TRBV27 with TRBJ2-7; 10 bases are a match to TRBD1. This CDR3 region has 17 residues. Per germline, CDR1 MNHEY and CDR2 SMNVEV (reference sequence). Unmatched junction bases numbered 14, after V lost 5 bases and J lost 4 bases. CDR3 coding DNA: TGTGCCAGCAGTGTCGACGCCGGGACAGGGGCGCTATACGAGCAGTACTTC. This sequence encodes CASSVDAGTGALYEQYF.

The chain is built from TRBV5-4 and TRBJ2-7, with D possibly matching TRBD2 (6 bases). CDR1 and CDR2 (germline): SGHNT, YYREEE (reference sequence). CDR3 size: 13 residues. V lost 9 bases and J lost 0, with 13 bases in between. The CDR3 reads CATGGGNSYEQYF. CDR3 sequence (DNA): TGTGCCACAGGCGGCGGGAACTCCTACGAGCAGTACTTC.

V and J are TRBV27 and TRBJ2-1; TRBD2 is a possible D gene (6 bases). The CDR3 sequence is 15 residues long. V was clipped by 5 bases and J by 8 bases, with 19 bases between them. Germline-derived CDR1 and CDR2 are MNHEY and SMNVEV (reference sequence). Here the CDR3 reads CASSPLAGLHHEQFF. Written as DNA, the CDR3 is TGTGCCAGCAGTCCCCTTGCGGGACTGCACCATGAGCAGTTCTTC.

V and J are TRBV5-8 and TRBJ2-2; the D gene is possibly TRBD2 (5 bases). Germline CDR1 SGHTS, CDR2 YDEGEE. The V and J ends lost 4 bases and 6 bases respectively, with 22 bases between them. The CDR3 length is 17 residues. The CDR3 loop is CASSHRRSGVEPGELFF. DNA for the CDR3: TGTGCCAGCAGCCACCGGAGGTCGGGTGTCGAGCCCGGGGAGCTGTTTTTT.

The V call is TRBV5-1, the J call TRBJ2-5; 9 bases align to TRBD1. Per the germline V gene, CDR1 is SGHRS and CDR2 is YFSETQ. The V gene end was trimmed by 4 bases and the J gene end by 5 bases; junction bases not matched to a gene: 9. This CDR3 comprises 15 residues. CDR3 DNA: TGCGCCAGCAGCACGGGACAGGGATTCGTGGAGACCCAGTACTTC. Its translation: CASSTGQGFVETQYF. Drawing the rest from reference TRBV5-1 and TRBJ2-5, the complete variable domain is KAGVTQTPRYLIKTRGQQVTLSCSPISGHRSVSWYQQTPGQGLQFLFEYFSETQRNKGNFPGRFSGRQFSNSRSEMNVSTLELGDSALYLCASSTGQGFVETQYFGPGTRLLVL.

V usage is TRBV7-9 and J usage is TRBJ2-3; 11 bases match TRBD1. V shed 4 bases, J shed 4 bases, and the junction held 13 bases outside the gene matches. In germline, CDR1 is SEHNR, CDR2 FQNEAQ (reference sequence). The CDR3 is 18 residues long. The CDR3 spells CASSSKVPGQGVADTQYF. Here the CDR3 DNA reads TGTGCCAGCAGCTCCAAAGTGCCGGGACAGGGGGTAGCAGATACGCAGTATTTT.

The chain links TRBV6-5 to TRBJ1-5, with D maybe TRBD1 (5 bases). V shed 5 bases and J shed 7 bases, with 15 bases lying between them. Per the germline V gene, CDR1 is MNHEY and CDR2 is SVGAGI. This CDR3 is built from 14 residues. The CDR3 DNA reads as TGTGCCAGCAGTCCCGATTGGGGCGGGCAGCCCCAGCATTTT. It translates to CASSPDWGGQPQHF.

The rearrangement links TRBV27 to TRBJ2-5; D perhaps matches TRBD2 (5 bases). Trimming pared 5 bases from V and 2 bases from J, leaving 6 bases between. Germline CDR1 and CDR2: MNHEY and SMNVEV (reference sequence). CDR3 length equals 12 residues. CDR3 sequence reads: CASSSGQETQYF. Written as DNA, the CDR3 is TGTGCCAGCAGTAGCGGTCAAGAGACCCAGTACTTC.

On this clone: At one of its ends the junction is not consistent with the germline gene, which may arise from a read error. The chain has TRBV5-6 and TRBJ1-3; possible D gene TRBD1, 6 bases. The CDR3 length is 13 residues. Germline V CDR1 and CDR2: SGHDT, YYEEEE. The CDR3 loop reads CASSVGTRGLFGF. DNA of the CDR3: TGTGCCAGCAGCGTCGGGACACGAGGTCTGTTTGGATTT.

CDR3 nucleotide sequence: TGTGCCAGCAGTCCCCGGACAGGTGTTGAAGCTTTCTTT. It yields the protein CASSPRTGVEAFF. This chain connects TRBV28 to TRBJ1-1; TRBD1 agrees at 7 bases. Germline loops: CDR1 MDHEN, CDR2 SYDVKM. Trimming cost V 5 bases and J 7 bases; bases outside gene matches: 7. This CDR3 has 13 amino acids.

CDR3 DNA sequence: TGTGCCAGCAGCTCGGGACTAGCGGAGAATGAGCAGTTCTTC. It encodes CASSSGLAENEQFF. The chain combines TRBV5-4 with TRBJ2-1, with 11 nucleotides matching TRBD2. In germline, CDR1 is SGHNT, CDR2 YYREEE (reference sequence). V lost 3 bases to trimming and J lost 7 bases; unmatched junction nucleotides: 3. The CDR3 runs to 14 residues.

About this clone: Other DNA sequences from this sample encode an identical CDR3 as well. The DNA for the CDR3 is TGTGCCACCAACAGGGGGGCTAGGGACACTGAAGCTTTCTTT. It translates to CATNRGARDTEAFF. The rearrangement links TRBV6-5 to TRBJ1-1, with TRBD1 identical over 8 bases. The CDR3 totals 14 residues. V dropped 10 bases and J dropped 3; count of bases not matched to a gene: 10. Germline values: CDR1 MNHEY, CDR2 SVGAGI.

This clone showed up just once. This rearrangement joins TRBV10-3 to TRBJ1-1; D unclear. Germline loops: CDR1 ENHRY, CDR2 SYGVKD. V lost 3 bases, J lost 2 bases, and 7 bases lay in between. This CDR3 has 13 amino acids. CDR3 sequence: CAISDGVNTEAFF. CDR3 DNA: TGTGCCATCAGTGACGGGGTAAACACTGAAGCTTTCTTT.

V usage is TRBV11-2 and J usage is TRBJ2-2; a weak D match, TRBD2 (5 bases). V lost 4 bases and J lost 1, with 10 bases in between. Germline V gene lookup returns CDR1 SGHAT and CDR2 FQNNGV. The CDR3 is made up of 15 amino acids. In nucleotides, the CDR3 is TGTGCCAGCAGCTCACGGGCGGGGAACACCGGGGAGCTGTTTTTT. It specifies CASSSRAGNTGELFF. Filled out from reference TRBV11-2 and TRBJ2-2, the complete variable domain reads EAGVAQSPRYKIIEKRQSVAFWCNPISGHATLYWYQQILGQGPKLLIQFQNNGVVDDSQLPKDRFSAERLKGVDSTLKIQPAKLEDSAVYLCASSSRAGNTGELFFGEGSRLTVL.

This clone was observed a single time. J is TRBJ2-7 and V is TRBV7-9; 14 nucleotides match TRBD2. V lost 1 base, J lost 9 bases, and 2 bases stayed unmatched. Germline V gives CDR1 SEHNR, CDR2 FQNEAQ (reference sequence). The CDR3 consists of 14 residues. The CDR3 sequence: CASSLEGTSGRQYF. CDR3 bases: TGTGCCAGCAGCTTAGAGGGGACTAGCGGGAGGCAGTACTTC. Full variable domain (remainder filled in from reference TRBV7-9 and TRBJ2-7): DTGVSQNPRHKITKRGQNVTFRCDPISEHNRLYWYRQTLGQGPEFLTYFQNEAQLEKSRLLSDRFSAERPKGSFSTLEIQRTEQGDSAMYLCASSLEGTSGRQYFGPGTRLTVT.

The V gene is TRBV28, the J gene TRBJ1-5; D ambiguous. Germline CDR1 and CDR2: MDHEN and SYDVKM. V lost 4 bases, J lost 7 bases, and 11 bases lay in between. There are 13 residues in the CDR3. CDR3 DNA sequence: TGTGCCAGCAGTTCCCGCGGGGTCCAGCCCCAGCATTTT. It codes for CASSSRGVQPQHF.

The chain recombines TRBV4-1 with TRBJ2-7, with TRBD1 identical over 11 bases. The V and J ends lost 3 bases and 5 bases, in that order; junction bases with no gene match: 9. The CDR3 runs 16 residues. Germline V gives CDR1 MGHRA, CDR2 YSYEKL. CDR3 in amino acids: CASSHLWDRGTDEQYF. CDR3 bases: TGCGCCAGCAGCCATCTCTGGGACAGGGGGACGGACGAGCAGTACTTC.

The CDR3 loop is CASSPGQGYNEQFF. The CDR3 DNA reads as TGTGCCAGCAGCCCAGGACAGGGGTACAATGAGCAGTTCTTC. The chain has TRBV4-2 and TRBJ2-1; TRBD1 agrees at 9 bases. CDR3 length: 14 amino acids. The germline V gene has CDR1 LGHNA and CDR2 YNFKEQ. V was pared by 4 bases and J by 4 bases, with 2 bases of the junction left unmatched.

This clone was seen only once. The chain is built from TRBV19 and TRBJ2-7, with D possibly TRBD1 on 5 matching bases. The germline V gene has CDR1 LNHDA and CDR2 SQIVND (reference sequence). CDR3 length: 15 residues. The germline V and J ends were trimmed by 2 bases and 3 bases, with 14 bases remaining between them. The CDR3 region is CASSISGPSDYEQYF. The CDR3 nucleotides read TGTGCCAGTAGTATATCAGGGCCGTCGGACTACGAGCAGTACTTC.

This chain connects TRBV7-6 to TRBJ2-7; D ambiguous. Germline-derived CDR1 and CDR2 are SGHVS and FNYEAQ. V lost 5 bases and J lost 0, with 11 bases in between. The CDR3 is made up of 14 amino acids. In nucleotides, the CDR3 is TGTGCCAGCAGCCTAGAGGTAAACTCCTACGAGCAGTACTTC. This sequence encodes CASSLEVNSYEQYF.

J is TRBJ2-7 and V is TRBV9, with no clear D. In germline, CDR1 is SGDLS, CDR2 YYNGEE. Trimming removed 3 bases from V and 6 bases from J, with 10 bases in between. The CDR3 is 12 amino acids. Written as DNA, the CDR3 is TGTGCCAGCAGCGAGAACGACGGCGAGCAGTACTTC. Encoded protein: CASSENDGEQYF.

CDR3 in amino acids: CASSGGTSGTLEHEQFF. The CDR3 DNA sequence: TGTGCCAGCAGCGGAGGGACTAGCGGGACCCTAGAGCATGAGCAGTTCTTC. This chain joins TRBV9 and TRBJ2-1; 13 bases line up with TRBD2. With V trimmed by 3 bases and J by 8 bases, 11 bases remained unmatched. In germline, CDR1 is SGDLS, CDR2 YYNGEE. The CDR3 has 17 residues.